One sample yielded the 29 T cell receptor beta chains listed below, sequenced in a study of shared clonotypes between healthy human individuals (dated by TCRdb to 2018 to 2021). CD8 naive samples were CD45RO-negative cells positively selected for CCR7, giving a CD45RA+CCR7+ population that excluded TemRA cells. Library preparation was by the immunoSEQ multiplex PCR assay. TCRdb took this table from immuneACCESS and kept in-frame rearrangements with V and J called. Such tables lack part of the clones; where checked against another copy, unresolved V genes explain under half of the gap, and the rest is unexplained. The sample has about 2 million clones on record, about 95% of them singletons. The biggest ten clones account for around 1.1% of the sample. Sequencing used naive CD8+ T cells sorted from blood. The cell subset or site label, as the study defines it: CD45RA+CCR7+. The receptors stem from a man aged 18 to 30 in good health.

Ten or more counts support this clone. The CDR3 coding sequence is TGTGCCAGCAGCAACGACAGGGAAGCTTTCTTT. The encoded protein is CASSNDREAFF. The V call is TRBV28, the J call TRBJ1-1; perhaps TRBD1 as D (6 bases). The CDR3 runs 11 residues. CDR1 and CDR2 from the germline V gene are MDHEN and SYDVKM. V was trimmed by 6 bases and J by 8 bases, leaving 10 bases between them.

This chain joins TRBV6-6 and TRBJ2-3; D call uncertain. V was pared by 1 base and J by 4 bases, with 15 bases between. This CDR3 has 16 amino acids. Germline loops: CDR1 MNHNY, CDR2 SVGAGI (reference sequence). The CDR3 spells CASSYLGNPDSDTQYF. The CDR3 bases are TGTGCCAGCAGTTACTTGGGGAATCCAGATTCAGATACGCAGTATTTT.

The chain links TRBV6-1 to TRBJ2-7; no reliable D call. V was trimmed by 3 bases and J by 6 bases, leaving 12 bases between them. This CDR3 has 13 residues. CDR1 and CDR2 (germline): MNHNS, SASEGT. CDR3 protein: CASSDQPPSEQYF. The DNA of the CDR3 is TGTGCCAGCAGTGATCAACCCCCCAGCGAGCAGTACTTC.

This clone was counted once. The J gene is TRBJ2-2, the V gene TRBV4-3, with TRBD1 as a possible D gene (5 bases). The CDR3 spans 15 residues. Germline-derived CDR1 and CDR2 are LGHNA and YSLEER. V was pared by 1 base and J by 6 bases, with 12 bases between. The CDR3 DNA reads TGCGCCAGCAGCCAAGGTTTAGGGGATGCCGGGGAGCTGTTTTTT. This translates into CASSQGLGDAGELFF.

V usage is TRBV6-1 and J usage is TRBJ2-7, with D uncertain. The CDR3 sequence is 14 residues long. V was pared by 3 bases and J by 2 bases, with 11 bases between. Germline CDR1 is MNHNS and CDR2 is SASEGT. CDR3 DNA: TGTGCCAGCAGTGAGGTCCCCGAGACCTACGAGCAGTACTTC. Translating it yields CASSEVPETYEQYF.

The chain combines TRBV29-1 with TRBJ2-1, with TRBD2 matching over 10 bases. Germline CDR1 reads SQVTM; CDR2 reads ANQGSEA. With 2 bases clipped from V and 0 bases from J, the junction kept 13 bases outside the gene matches. The CDR3 is 19 residues long. CDR3 loop: CSVEMVRLAGASSYNEQFF. CDR3 nucleotide sequence: TGCAGCGTTGAAATGGTTCGGCTAGCGGGGGCCAGCTCCTACAATGAGCAGTTCTTC.

Comment on this clone: The DNA is omitted, as the CDR3 cannot be located on it reliably, and the CDR3 follows TCRdb's listing. The J gene is TRBJ1-6, the V gene TRBV25-1; no DNA check was done on the table's D call, TRBD1. CDR1 is MGHDK and CDR2 is SYGVNS in the germline V gene. 14 amino acids form the CDR3, both terminal residues included. CDR3 sequence: CASSVFGQGSPLRF.

The chain's CDR3 is CASSPQDRQETQYF. CDR3 bases: TGTGCCAGCAGCCCTCAGGACCGCCAAGAGACCCAGTACTTC. The chain is built from TRBV13 and TRBJ2-5; no firm D call. Deletions cut 5 bases from V and 1 base from J, with 11 bases between. There are 14 residues in the CDR3. CDR1 and CDR2 (germline): PRHDT, FYEKMQ (reference sequence). Combining the CDR3 with reference TRBV13 and TRBJ2-5 gives the whole variable domain AAGVIQSPRHLIKEKRETATLKCYPIPRHDTVYWYQQGPGQDPQFLISFYEKMQSDKGSIPDRFSAQQFSDYHSELNMSSLELGDSALYFCASSPQDRQETQYFGPGTRLLVL.

This clone was found once. J is TRBJ2-7 and V is TRBV6-6, with 9 bases matching TRBD2. Germline CDR1 and CDR2: MNHNY and SVGAGI (reference sequence). J gave up 2 bases and V 2 bases, and 4 bases lay outside the gene matches. This CDR3 has 15 amino acids. Here the CDR3 reads CASSYGVAGAYEQYF. The CDR3 DNA reads TGTGCCAGCAGTTACGGGGTAGCGGGAGCCTACGAGCAGTACTTC.

The chain couples TRBV19 to TRBJ1-5, with no clear D. The germline V and J ends were trimmed by 1 base and 3 bases, with 7 bases remaining between them. In germline, CDR1 is LNHDA, CDR2 SQIVND (reference sequence). CDR3 length equals 14 residues. CDR3 in DNA: TGTGCCAGTAGTATAGTTGACGTCAATCAGCCCCAGCATTTT. Protein: CASSIVDVNQPQHF.

This sequence joins TRBV27 and TRBJ2-3, with 11 bases fitting TRBD2. CDR1 is MNHEY, CDR2 SMNVEV, per germline (reference sequence). The length of the CDR3 is 17 residues. Germline trimming cut 2 bases from V and 5 bases from J; bases unmatched to any gene: 9. The CDR3: CASSLIGTSGGGDTQYF. The CDR3 DNA reads TGTGCCAGCAGTTTAATAGGAACTAGCGGGGGAGGAGATACGCAGTATTTT.

J is TRBJ1-2 and V is TRBV5-1; a possible D gene is TRBD1 (5 bases). Per the germline V gene, CDR1 is SGHRS and CDR2 is YFSETQ. The V end was cut by 0 bases, the J end by 0 bases, with 9 bases between. The CDR3 is made up of 15 amino acids. CDR3 nucleotide sequence: TGCGCCAGCAGCTTGGACAGGCCAGCTAACTATGGCTACACCTTC. This gives the protein CASSLDRPANYGYTF. The full variable domain, rest sourced from reference TRBV5-1 and TRBJ1-2, is KAGVTQTPRYLIKTRGQQVTLSCSPISGHRSVSWYQQTPGQGLQFLFEYFSETQRNKGNFPGRFSGRQFSNSRSEMNVSTLELGDSALYLCASSLDRPANYGYTFGSGTRLTVV.

This chain joins TRBV27 and TRBJ2-3; TRBD1 or TRBD2 may be the D gene (6 bases each). CDR3 length: 12 amino acids. Germline values: CDR1 MNHEY, CDR2 SMNVEV (reference sequence). V gave up 7 bases and J gave up 5 bases, with 10 bases separating them. CDR3 bases: TGTGCCAGCAAAGGGGGGCTAGATACGCAGTATTTT. It encodes CASKGGLDTQYF.

Note on this clone: Other DNA sequences in the same sample also yield this CDR3. The rearrangement uses TRBV5-5 and TRBJ2-7; D is uncertain. Trimming removed 0 bases at V and 2 bases at J, with 3 bases between. The CDR3 extends over 12 amino acids. Germline V gene data show CDR1 as SGHKS and CDR2 as YYEKEE (reference sequence). CDR3 protein: CASSLDTYEQYF. In nucleotides, the CDR3 is TGTGCCAGCAGCTTGGACACCTACGAGCAGTACTTC.

The V and J genes are TRBV2 and TRBJ2-3; D assignment may be TRBD1 or TRBD2 (6 bases each). The CDR3 is 14 residues long. V was trimmed by 8 bases and J by 1 base, leaving 13 bases between them. Germline V gives CDR1 SNHLY, CDR2 FYNNEI. The DNA for the CDR3 is TGTGCCAGCGAGGGGGGCCATGGCACAGATACGCAGTATTTT. Protein product: CASEGGHGTDTQYF.

The rearrangement links TRBV27 to TRBJ2-2, with 13 bases that match TRBD2. This CDR3 is 16 amino acids long. The V gene end was trimmed by 8 bases and the J gene end by 6 bases; junction bases not matched to a gene: 9. Germline loops: CDR1 MNHEY, CDR2 SMNVEV (reference sequence). The CDR3, as DNA: TGTGCCAGCGCCCAGGGGGGACTAGCGGGACCCGGGGAGCTGTTTTTT. Amino acid sequence: CASAQGGLAGPGELFF.

This clone appeared a single time. The chain uses TRBV7-9 and TRBJ1-6, with D possibly matching TRBD1 (5 bases). The ends were cut back, 0 bases at V and 7 bases at J, with 10 bases in the middle. Germline V gene data show CDR1 as SEHNR and CDR2 as FQNEAQ (reference sequence). The CDR3 loop spans 15 amino acids. CDR3 protein: CASSLARGINSPLHF. DNA for the CDR3: TGTGCCAGCAGCTTAGCACGGGGGATCAATTCACCCCTCCACTTT.

Regarding this clone: The sample carries other DNA sequences with the same CDR3. This chain links TRBV7-9 with TRBJ2-5; D possibly corresponds to TRBD2 (6 bases). The V end lost 5 bases, the J end lost 2 bases, and 15 bases lay between the germline ends. The CDR3 has 15 amino acids. CDR1 is SEHNR, CDR2 FQNEAQ, per germline (reference sequence). In DNA, the CDR3 is TGTGCCAGCAGCCTCCCGAGGGGACTGCAAGAGACCCAGTACTTC. Its translation is CASSLPRGLQETQYF.

The gene calls are TRBV2 and TRBJ2-7, with a weak D call TRBD1 (6 bases). The germline V gene encodes CDR1 SNHLY and CDR2 FYNNEI. Trimming left V 2 bases short and J 0 bases short, with 11 bases between. The CDR3 loop spans 15 amino acids. CDR3: CASSETTGSSYEQYF. CDR3 sequence (DNA): TGTGCCAGCAGTGAAACAACAGGGAGCTCCTACGAGCAGTACTTC.

CDR3 amino acids: CASSTSGSYEQYF. CDR3 DNA: TGTGCCAGCAGCACTAGCGGCTCCTACGAGCAGTACTTC. V usage is TRBV5-5 and J usage is TRBJ2-7, with TRBD2 matching 8 bases. The V gene's germline CDR1 is SGHKS and CDR2 YYEKEE (reference sequence). CDR3 size: 13 residues. The V segment lost 4 bases and the J segment 0 bases; nucleotides outside the gene matches: 0.

V gene TRBV6-6 combines with J gene TRBJ2-3; 8 positions match TRBD1. CDR3 length: 16 residues. CDR1 is MNHNY and CDR2 is SVGAGI in the germline V gene (reference sequence). With V trimmed by 6 bases and J by 3 bases, 11 bases remained unmatched. The CDR3 DNA follows: TGTGCCAGCAGCGTCGAAACAGGGGGAGCAACAGATACGCAGTATTTT. Protein product: CASSVETGGATDTQYF.

The rearrangement uses TRBV4-3 and TRBJ2-1; weak D call: TRBD2 (5 bases). In germline, CDR1 is LGHNA, CDR2 YSLEER. V shed 1 base and J shed 2 bases, with 9 bases lying between them. This CDR3 contains 15 residues. Here the CDR3 reads CASSQGETTYNEQFF. The CDR3 DNA reads TGCGCCAGCAGCCAAGGGGAGACAACCTACAATGAGCAGTTCTTC.

As regards this clone: Other DNA sequences in this specimen translate into the identical CDR3. The CDR3 loop reads CASSRTGEKLFF. The CDR3 nucleotides read TGCGCCAGCAGCCGGACAGGAGAAAAACTGTTTTTT. This chain uses TRBV4-1 with TRBJ1-4; 7 nucleotides match TRBD1. The CDR3 is 12 residues long. Losses at the gene ends were 4 bases for V and 8 bases for J; bases not matched to a gene: 1. Germline CDR1 reads MGHRA; CDR2 reads YSYEKL.

V gene TRBV2 combines with J gene TRBJ2-3; D unresolved. Trimming left V 9 bases short and J 3 bases short, with 16 bases between. In germline, CDR1 is SNHLY, CDR2 FYNNEI. The CDR3 length is 14 residues. The CDR3, as DNA: TGTGCCAGAAAAAGGTATTCTGGAACAGATACGCAGTATTTT. This gives the protein CARKRYSGTDTQYF.

In regard to this clone: Distinct nucleotide sequences in the sample also encode this CDR3. The rearrangement uses TRBV6-6 and TRBJ2-1; 10 positions agree with TRBD2. Germline V gives CDR1 MNHNY, CDR2 SVGAGI (reference sequence). After removal of 0 bases from V and 2 bases from J, the junction contained 1 base not matched to a gene. The length of the CDR3 is 16 residues. CDR3 region: CASSYSLAGAYNEQFF. The DNA for the CDR3 is TGTGCCAGCAGTTACTCGCTAGCGGGGGCCTACAATGAGCAGTTCTTC.

On this clone itself: Within the sample, other DNA sequences also encode this same CDR3. The rearrangement joins TRBV9 to TRBJ2-3; D is uncertain. V gave up 0 bases and J gave up 0 bases, with 8 bases separating them. There are 15 residues in the CDR3. CDR1 and CDR2 (germline): SGDLS, YYNGEE. CDR3 sequence (DNA): TGTGCCAGCAGCGTAGCAGGTCTAAGCACAGATACGCAGTATTTT. Protein product: CASSVAGLSTDTQYF.

This chain links TRBV5-4 with TRBJ2-1, with a tentative D call TRBD2 (5 bases). Trimming removed 9 bases from V and 0 bases from J, with 13 bases in between. Germline CDR1 reads SGHNT; CDR2 reads YYREEE (reference sequence). The CDR3 length is 14 residues. CDR3 nucleotides: TGTGCCACTGTGAAAGGAGGCTCCTACAATGAGCAGTTCTTC. Translating it yields CATVKGGSYNEQFF.

This chain joins TRBV5-1 and TRBJ2-7; D is perhaps TRBD1 or TRBD2 (6 bases each). Germline loops: CDR1 SGHRS, CDR2 YFSETQ. Deletions cut 0 bases from V and 2 bases from J, with 12 bases between. This CDR3 is 15 amino acids long. For the CDR3, the DNA is TGCGCCAGCAGCTTGGTATCGGGGGCCCCCTACGAGCAGTACTTC. Protein product: CASSLVSGAPYEQYF.

Regarding this clone: The sample contains more than one DNA sequence encoding this CDR3. The chain employs TRBV9 and TRBJ2-5; 9 nucleotides align to TRBD1. The CDR3 is 15 amino acids. Germline CDR1 SGDLS, CDR2 YYNGEE. Losses at the gene ends were 0 bases for V and 4 bases for J; bases not matched to a gene: 4. CDR3 region: CASSVEGTGRETQYF. For the CDR3, the DNA is TGTGCCAGCAGCGTAGAAGGGACAGGGCGAGAGACCCAGTACTTC.